The present T cell receptor (beta chain) was sequenced within a study of cytomegalovirus exposure and HLA in healthy donors. Germline V lookup: CDR1 SGHKS, CDR2 YYEKEE (reference sequence). Trimming removed 0 bases from V and 6 bases from J, with 13 bases in between. The CDR3 spans 14 residues. Researchers ran the PCR with 60 Vbeta and 13 Jbeta primers. Only in-frame clones appear in the TCRdb table, and some are missing; sequencing was by immunoSEQ multiplex PCR. The top ten hold approximately 2% of the sample, which has approximately 210,000 clones, roughly 76% seen once. What was sequenced was PBMCs. The sequence came from a woman younger than 45 in good health and CMV-seropositive. J is TRBJ2-7 and V is TRBV5-5, with a weak D call TRBD1 (5 bases). The CDR3 region has the DNA TGTGCCAGCAGCTTGGCAGGGTTAGCACTCGAGCAGTACTTC. This codes for CASSLAGLALEQYF.